The present entry profiles one T cell receptor beta chain with its context. Its antigen remains undetermined. No base quality values were provided; no much bigger clone lies one nucleotide off. Measured from the cysteine to the phenylalanine, the CDR3 is 15 residues long. Of the read, only the CDR3 DNA is kept; its 45 bases are in frame from base 1. Cut back by 7 bases and 2 bases, the V and J ends lie 18 bases apart. CDR1 and CDR2 are read off the germline V gene as MNHEY and SVGAGI. In the prospective study, participants were roughly 18 to 100 years old, resided in fewer than 25 geographic areas of the United States, and were enrolled through a virtual design. In the prospective study, cohorts were assigned on the basis of participant-reported clinical history obtained from a screening survey and a study questionnaire. ImmuneRACE Cohort 3 recovered participants were defined by two consecutive negative NP/OP PCR tests, healthcare professional clearance, or symptom resolution. In the prospective study, mobile phlebotomists collected whole blood, serum and a nasopharyngeal or oropharyngeal swab from each participant. Prospective study participants could optionally give additional blood draws and questionnaires over a roughly two-month period. Before DNA extraction, prospective study blood samples were shipped either frozen or at room temperature.

This specimen comes from a study of blood T cell repertoires in COVID-19 (dated by TCRdb to the early 2020s). Study-wide context: Samples covering the acute and convalescent phases of COVID-19 were provided by collaborators in the United States, Italy and Spain. The prospective study material was composed of cDNA or gDNA derived from T cells, B-cell-depleted T cells, or PBMCs. Deeply sampled blood TCRbeta repertoires from subjects exposed to, actively infected with, or recovered from COVID-19 were included in the dataset. The repertoires were made available in a free public database intended to serve as a resource for research on the immune response to SARS-CoV-2. The samples were drawn from two sources: the first 160 participants of the ongoing ImmuneRACE study, and approximately 1,300 subjects contributed by 6 global collaborators. Nearly every sample came with metadata listing a de-identified subject ID, COVID-19 status, age in years and sex. Where available, HLA class I and class II types were taken from metadata supplied by the sample provider and were not determined by assay-based typing. Points the paper makes about the study in general: The quantity of clinical and demographic metadata differed by source and by participant and was supplied without curation.

TCRbeta CDR3 regions were amplified from genomic DNA by means of the immunoSEQ Assay, a bias-controlled multiplex PCR. On the authors' methods: The number of nucleated cells in each sample was estimated from the amplification of reference gene primers within the assay. To quantify the absolute abundance of each unique TCRbeta CDR3 rearrangement, sequence reads were collapsed and filtered. Productive Simpson clonality was computed per sample as the square root of Simpson's diversity index over productive rearrangements. In its TCRdb copy, this immuneACCESS table keeps in-frame sequences only and misses some clones. Where compared with another copy, unresolved V genes explain less than half of these, and the others have no known cause. The D gene and trimming were derived from the DNA, and the V and J assignments and clone size from that table. The table for this sample lists approximately 200,000 clones; about 86% of them were counted only once. The biggest ten clones account for over 6.5% of the sample.

This sequence was found in a man in his forties or fifties who had recovered from COVID-19. The material sequenced was PBMCs or T cells enriched from blood (not recorded which). The chain uses TRBV6-5 and TRBJ2-7; a tentative D call is TRBD1 (6 bases match). DNA sequence: TGTGCCAGCAAAAGAGTAGGGACACAGACCTACGAGCAGTACTTC. This encodes CASKRVGTQTYEQYF.